This is a list of T cell receptor beta chains from one sample in a study of cytomegalovirus exposure and HLA in healthy donors. Assay used: immunoSEQ multiplex PCR; TCRdb lists only in-frame clones, some missing. Altogether some 130,000 clones are present, around 82% being singletons, with the ten largest covering 1.5% to 2%. The material sequenced was PBMCs. All receptors derive from a boy younger than 18 in good health and CMV-seronegative. Each CDR3 is given with its conserved first and last residue. D genes are given only for firm matches. The listing skips clone size in some rows; elsewhere it reads once, few, many or a size class.

d_call clone_size j_call v_call cdr3_length cdr3_aa cdr3_nt
- - TRBJ1-4 TRBV19 12 CASSPTNEKLFF TGTGCCAGTAGTCCGACTAATGAAAAACTGTTTTTT
- - TRBJ1-5 TRBV15 15 CATSPLPYSNQPQHF TGTGCCACCAGCCCCCTGCCCTATAGCAATCAGCCCCAGCATTTT
- - TRBJ2-1 TRBV27 14 CASSLLLDRNEQFF TGTGCCAGCAGTCTGCTCCTAGATCGCAATGAGCAGTTCTTC
- - TRBJ2-1 TRBV14 14 CASSQGRSGHEQFF TGTGCCAGCAGCCAAGGGCGTTCTGGGCATGAGCAGTTCTTC
- few TRBJ1-4 TRBV7-9 15 CASSFQGLSNEKLFF TGTGCCAGCAGCTTTCAGGGACTGAGTAATGAAAAACTGTTTTTT
- - TRBJ1-5 TRBV30 15 CAWSRGTDSNQPQHF TGTGCCTGGAGTCGGGGGACGGATAGCAATCAGCCCCAGCATTTT
TRBD1 - TRBJ1-2 TRBV5-5 15 CASSIPRDRLYGYTF TGTGCCAGCAGCATCCCGAGGGACAGACTCTATGGCTACACCTTC
- - TRBJ2-5 TRBV7-2 13 CASNRGGVETQYF TGTGCCAGCAACCGCGGAGGGGTGGAGACCCAGTACTTC
TRBD2 - TRBJ2-1 TRBV6-4 13 CASSGREDNEQFF TGTGCCAGCAGCGGGAGGGAGGACAATGAGCAGTTCTTC
TRBD2 - TRBJ2-5 TRBV10-3 15 CAISEVGGLAETQYF TGTGCCATCAGTGAAGTCGGGGGACTAGCGGAGACCCAGTACTTC
TRBD1 - TRBJ1-5 TRBV30 15 CAWGAGTASNQPQHF TGTGCCTGGGGGGCCGGGACAGCGAGCAATCAGCCCCAGCATTTT
- few TRBJ2-7 TRBV5-4 15 CASSWETGSSYEQYF TGTGCCAGCAGCTGGGAGACGGGGAGCTCCTACGAGCAGTACTTC
TRBD1 - TRBJ1-3 TRBV30 19 CAWSARSGQGTVSGNTIYF TGTGCCTGGAGTGCTCGTTCGGGACAGGGAACGGTCTCTGGAAACACCATATATTTT
TRBD1 - TRBJ2-2 TRBV27 15 CASSPDRANTGELFF TGTGCCAGCTCCCCGGACAGGGCGAACACCGGGGAGCTGTTTTTT
TRBD2 - TRBJ2-6 TRBV19 18 CASSPGGKGGSGANVLTF TGTGCCAGTAGCCCGGGGGGGAAGGGAGGATCTGGGGCCAACGTCCTGACTTTC
- few TRBJ2-1 TRBV6-1 15 CASITGSASYNEQFF TGTGCCAGCATCACAGGGTCGGCCTCCTACAATGAGCAGTTCTTC
TRBD2 - TRBJ2-4 TRBV30 15 CAWSPASGRLNIQYF TGTGCCTGGAGTCCCGCTAGCGGGAGGTTGAACATTCAGTACTTC
TRBD1 - TRBJ2-1 TRBV7-9 15 CASSPRDRVAGEQFF TGTGCCAGCAGCCCCAGGGACAGGGTAGCCGGTGAGCAGTTCTTC
TRBD1 - TRBJ2-1 TRBV7-2 13 CASSLGQGDEQFF TGTGCCAGCAGCTTAGGACAGGGGGATGAGCAGTTCTTC
- - TRBJ2-2 TRBV4-1 16 CASSQVMTFLTGELFF TGCGCCAGCAGCCAAGTTATGACTTTCCTCACCGGGGAGCTGTTTTTT
TRBD1 - TRBJ2-7 TRBV27 15 CASSLGRDRGEEQYF TGTGCCAGCAGTTTAGGCCGGGACAGGGGTGAAGAGCAGTACTTC
TRBD2 - TRBJ2-2 TRBV5-4 17 CASSLGLAGSNTGELFF TGTGCCAGCAGCCTGGGACTAGCGGGATCGAACACCGGGGAGCTGTTTTTT
TRBD1 - TRBJ1-5 TRBV7-9 14 CASSPGTDNQPQHF TGTGCCAGCAGCCCAGGGACAGACAATCAGCCCCAGCATTTT